This T cell receptor (beta chain) was recorded in a study of cytomegalovirus exposure and HLA in healthy donors. Points from the study as a whole: When a later analysis compared HLA-associated TCR beta chains with equally common others, the HLA-associated chains turned out to be more clonally expanded and to have lower generation probabilities. A later analysis associated approximately 17,000 TCR beta sequences with HLA alleles at a 0.05 false discovery rate.

PCR amplification relied on 60 Vbeta primers (plus 13 Jbeta primers). This table comes from immunoSEQ multiplex PCR, and its TCRdb copy is limited to in-frame clones, with some not included. The sample includes around 150,000 clones, about four fifths seen only once; the top ten take 4% to 5.5%. Concerning this clone: The antigen is not known.

Germline V gives CDR1 SGHDN, CDR2 FVKESK. Trimming took 1 base from V and 2 from J, leaving 8 bases between them. This CDR3 has 14 residues. Likely unrecorded immune exposures existed in these nominally healthy donors. The sequence was obtained from a man aged 25-45 years in good health. This chain connects TRBV14 to TRBJ1-2, with unresolved D. Sequencing was performed on PBMCs. The CDR3 bases are TGTGCCAGCAGCCAAGTTTACAGCAACTATGGCTACACCTTC. Translation gives CASSQVYSNYGYTF. Drawing the rest from reference TRBV14 and TRBJ1-2, the complete variable domain is EAGVTQFPSHSVIEKGQTVTLRCDPISGHDNLYWYRRVMGKEIKFLLHFVKESKQDESGMPNNRFLAERTGGTYSTLKVQPAELEDSGVYFCASSQVYSNYGYTFGSGTRLTVV.